Presented here are 18 T cell receptor beta chains from one specimen sequenced in a study of type 1 and type 2 diabetes patients. Genomic DNA was the PCR template. Multiplex PCR with 30 forward and 13 reverse primers amplified the TCR beta CDR3. Using its own MiXCR run on the multiplex PCR reads, TCRdb lists one record per CDR3 protein. Of some 250,000 distinct CDR3 sequences in the sample, 40% to 50% were seen once. The material sequenced was peripheral blood mononuclear cells (PBMCs). All receptors derive from a man younger than 35 with type 2 diabetes.

The genes are TRBV5-1 and TRBJ2-1, with 12 bases that match TRBD2. The CDR3 is 16 residues long. Looked up from germline, CDR1 is SGHRS and CDR2 is YFSETQ. After removal of 4 bases from V and 5 bases from J, the junction contained 7 bases not matched to a gene. The CDR3 sequence: CASSILAGGMDNEQFF. The CDR3 DNA reads as TGCGCCAGCAGCATCCTAGCGGGAGGGATGGACAATGAGCAGTTCTTC.

Details on this clonotype: The junction does not match germline at one end; this may be a read error. The chain is built from TRBV10-1 and TRBJ1-1, with D possibly TRBD1 on 6 matching bases. Germline CDR1 and CDR2: WNHNN and SYGVQD (reference sequence). This CDR3 has 15 amino acids. Here the CDR3 DNA reads TGTGCCAGCAGTTTGTCAGGGGTTATGAACACTGAAGCTTTCTTT. Its protein product is CASSLSGVMNTEAFF.

The CDR3 DNA is TGCAGTGTCGTGGGGCTTGGTGAGCAGTACTTC. Amino acids: CSVVGLGEQYF. The chain is built from TRBV20-1 and TRBJ2-7; D is possibly TRBD1 (5 bases). With 7 bases removed from V and 7 bases from J, the gap between germline ends came to 14 bases. The length of the CDR3 is 11 residues. Germline V gene sequence: CDR1 DFQATT, CDR2 SNEGSKA (reference sequence).

This chain uses TRBV5-1 with TRBJ2-3, with TRBD2 identical over 8 bases. CDR1 and CDR2 from the germline V gene are SGHRS and YFSETQ. The CDR3 spans 15 residues. The J segment lost 6 bases and the V segment lost 0 bases, leaving 6 bases of the junction unmatched. In DNA form, the CDR3 reads TGCGCCAGCAGCTTGGAGGCGCGGGGGGAGGATACGCAGTATTTT. Its translation: CASSLEARGEDTQYF. The variable domain in full, with the rest retrieved from reference TRBV5-1 and TRBJ2-3, is KAGVTQTPRYLIKTRGQQVTLSCSPISGHRSVSWYQQTPGQGLQFLFEYFSETQRNKGNFPGRFSGRQFSNSRSEMNVSTLELGDSALYLCASSLEARGEDTQYFGPGTRLTVL.

Of note for this clonotype: A read error may explain this, as a much larger clone is one base away. The chain carries TRBV30 and TRBJ2-7; possibly TRBD1 or TRBD2 for D (5 bases each). The CDR3 is 12 amino acids. The germline CDR1 and CDR2 sequences are GTSNPN and SVGIG (reference sequence). The CDR3 protein is CARSVRGDEQYF. The CDR3 DNA reads TGTGCCCGGAGTGTACGAGGGGACGAGCAGTACTTC.

This clonotype was seen a few times. This chain links TRBV7-2 with TRBJ2-3; possibly TRBD1 for D (6 bases). Germline V gene lookup returns CDR1 SGHTA and CDR2 FQGNSA. V was shortened by 4 bases and J by 6 bases, with 11 bases between the two germline ends. The length of the CDR3 is 13 residues. This chain's CDR3 is CASSSTRGDTQYF. CDR3 bases: TGTGCCAGCAGCTCCACCAGGGGCGATACGCAGTATTTT.

The chain couples TRBV2 to TRBJ1-5; 7 bases are shared with TRBD1. Trimming took 8 bases from V and 6 from J; bases not matched to a gene: 7. This CDR3 is 13 amino acids long. Per the germline V gene, CDR1 is SNHLY and CDR2 is FYNNEI. The CDR3 DNA is TGTGCCAGCCAGACAGGGAGGATTCAGCCCCAGCATTTT. Its protein product is CASQTGRIQPQHF.

This clonotype was found a few times. CDR3 coding DNA: TGTGCCAGCAGTTCGGACAGTCTGGAGACCCAGTACTTC. Its protein product is CASSSDSLETQYF. The chain combines TRBV27 with TRBJ2-5, with D possibly being TRBD1 (6 bases). The V gene's germline CDR1 is MNHEY and CDR2 SMNVEV (reference sequence). CDR3 size: 13 residues. Trimming took 4 bases from V and 5 from J, leaving 11 bases between them.

This clonotype was observed a few times. The CDR3 here is CASSEGIAEGNEQFF. The CDR3 bases are TGTGCCAGCAGTGAGGGAATAGCGGAGGGGAATGAGCAGTTCTTC. The chain couples TRBV6-1 to TRBJ2-1; tentatively, D is TRBD2 (6 bases). CDR3 length: 15 amino acids. V shed 3 bases and J shed 7 bases, with 16 bases lying between them. CDR1 is MNHNS, CDR2 SASEGT, per germline.

This clonotype appeared once. This sequence joins TRBV7-3 and TRBJ2-1; TRBD1 matches at 8 bases. Germline CDR1 and CDR2: SGHTA and FQGTGA. V lost 5 bases, J lost 6 bases, and 9 bases stayed unmatched. The CDR3 has 15 residues. In DNA form, the CDR3 reads TGTGCCAGCAGCGCCTCTACAGGGGGATTCAATGAGCAGTTCTTC. Amino acids: CASSASTGGFNEQFF.

In its sample, this clonotype was seen once. This chain links TRBV5-1 with TRBJ2-1; weak D call: TRBD2 (6 bases). CDR1 SGHRS and CDR2 YFSETQ come from the germline V gene. V was cut by 7 bases and J by 9 bases, with 14 bases left in between. The CDR3 is 12 residues long. CDR3 nucleotide sequence: TGCGCCAGCGGTCCCCCCGGGAGTGAGCAGTTCTTC. It codes for CASGPPGSEQFF.

This clonotype was found a few times. The gene calls are TRBV19 and TRBJ1-2, with 7 bases aligning to TRBD1. Per germline, CDR1 LNHDA and CDR2 SQIVND (reference sequence). After removal of 4 bases from V and 8 bases from J, the junction contained 13 bases not matched to a gene. The CDR3 covers 15 residues. CDR3 nucleotides: TGTGCCAGTAGTACCCCGGGACAGCTCCGGGAGGGCTACACCTTC. Its translation is CASSTPGQLREGYTF. The full variable domain, rest sourced from reference TRBV19 and TRBJ1-2, is DGGITQSPKYLFRKEGQNVTLSCEQNLNHDAMYWYRQDPGQGLRLIYYSQIVNDFQKGDIAEGYSVSREKKESFPLTVTSAQKNPTAFYLCASSTPGQLREGYTFGSGTRLTVV.

The CDR3 here is CASLPGTGIMNTEAFF. CDR3 DNA sequence: TGCGCCAGCCTACCCGGGACAGGGATCATGAACACTGAAGCTTTCTTT. This rearrangement joins TRBV5-1 to TRBJ1-1; 9 bases fit TRBD1. Per germline, CDR1 SGHRS and CDR2 YFSETQ. The CDR3 runs 16 residues. The V and J ends lost 7 bases and 0 bases, in that order; junction bases with no gene match: 10.

Details on this clonotype: The junction does not match germline at one end; this may be a read error. The V gene is TRBV12-3 or TRBV12-4, the J gene TRBJ2-2; no firm D call. The CDR3 consists of 14 residues. The CDR3 nucleotides read TGTGCCAGAAGTTTAGCCTCCCCCGCCGGGGAGCTGTTTTTT. Translation: CARSLASPAGELFF.

By frequency in the sample, this clonotype is medium-sized. The chain has TRBV20-1 and TRBJ2-7; D is perhaps TRBD1 (6 bases). The CDR3 runs 15 residues. Per germline, CDR1 DFQATT and CDR2 SNEGSKA (reference sequence). V gave up 0 bases and J gave up 4 bases, with 16 bases separating them. The CDR3 region has the DNA TGCAGTGCTAGAGACTGGGACACCCTCAGTTACGAGCAGTACTTC. Translated: CSARDWDTLSYEQYF.

The chain recombines TRBV11-1 with TRBJ1-1; 8 bases match TRBD1. V was pared by 2 bases and J by 7 bases, with 9 bases of the junction left unmatched. The CDR3 is 15 residues long. Germline-derived CDR1 and CDR2 are SGHAT and FQDESV (reference sequence). In DNA form, the CDR3 reads TGTGCCAGCAGCTTAACGAGGGACAGGCCTTTTGAAGCTTTCTTT. It yields the protein CASSLTRDRPFEAFF.

This clonotype was observed a single time. The chain is built from TRBV2 and TRBJ2-1; maybe TRBD2 (6 bases). Germline CDR1 and CDR2: SNHLY and FYNNEI. V was cut by 6 bases and J by 4 bases, with 16 bases left in between. The CDR3 covers 15 residues. The CDR3 region has the DNA TGTGCCAGCAGGGGAATCTCGGACTATTACAATGAGCAGTTCTTC. It encodes CASRGISDYYNEQFF.

The J gene is TRBJ1-5, the V gene TRBV27; a possible D gene is TRBD1 (6 bases). CDR3 size: 18 residues. Germline V gene data show CDR1 as MNHEY and CDR2 as SMNVEV (reference sequence). Trimming removed 3 bases at V and 4 bases at J, with 22 bases between. The CDR3, as DNA: TGTGCCAGCAGTTTTCTCAGGGGCGCGCCACCGATTAATCAGCCCCAGCATTTT. Encoded protein: CASSFLRGAPPINQPQHF.